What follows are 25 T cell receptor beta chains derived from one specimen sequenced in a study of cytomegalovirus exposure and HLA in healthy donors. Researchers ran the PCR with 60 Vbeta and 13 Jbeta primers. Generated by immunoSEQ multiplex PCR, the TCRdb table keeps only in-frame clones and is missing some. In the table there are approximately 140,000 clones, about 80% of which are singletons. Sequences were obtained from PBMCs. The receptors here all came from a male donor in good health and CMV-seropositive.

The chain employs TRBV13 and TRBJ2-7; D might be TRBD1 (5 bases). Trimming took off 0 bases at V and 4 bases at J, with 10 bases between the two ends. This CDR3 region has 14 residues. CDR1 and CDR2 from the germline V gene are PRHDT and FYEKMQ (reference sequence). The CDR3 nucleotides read TGTGCCAGCAGCTTAGGCAGGGAAGTTTACGAGCAGTACTTC. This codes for CASSLGREVYEQYF.

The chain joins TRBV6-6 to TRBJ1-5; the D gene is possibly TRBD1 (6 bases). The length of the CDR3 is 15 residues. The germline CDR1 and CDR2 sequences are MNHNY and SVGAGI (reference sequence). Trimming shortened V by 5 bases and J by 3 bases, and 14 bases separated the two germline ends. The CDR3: CASSVTGLPNQPQHF. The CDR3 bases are TGTGCCAGCAGTGTCACAGGGCTCCCCAATCAGCCCCAGCATTTT.

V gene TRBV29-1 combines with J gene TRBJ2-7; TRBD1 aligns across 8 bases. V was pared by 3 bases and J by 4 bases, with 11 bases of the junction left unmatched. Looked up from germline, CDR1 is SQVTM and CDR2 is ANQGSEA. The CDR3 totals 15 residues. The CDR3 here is CSVEDFDRGGYEQYF. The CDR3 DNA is TGCAGCGTTGAGGACTTCGACAGGGGTGGGTACGAGCAGTACTTC.

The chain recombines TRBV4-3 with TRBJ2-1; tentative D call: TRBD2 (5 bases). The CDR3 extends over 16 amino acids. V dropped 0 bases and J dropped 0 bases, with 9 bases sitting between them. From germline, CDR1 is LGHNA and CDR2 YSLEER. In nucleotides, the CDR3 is TGCGCCAGCAGCCAAGATGAGCGGAGCTCCTACAATGAGCAGTTCTTC. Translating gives CASSQDERSSYNEQFF.

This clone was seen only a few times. The CDR3, as DNA: TGCGCCAGCAGCTTGTCAGGGGACTATGGCTACACCTTC. Translated, it gives CASSLSGDYGYTF. The rearrangement uses TRBV5-1 and TRBJ1-2, with D tentatively TRBD1 (6 bases). Trimming pared 1 base from V and 3 bases from J, leaving 7 bases between. The CDR3 contains 13 residues. CDR1 is SGHRS, CDR2 YFSETQ, per germline.

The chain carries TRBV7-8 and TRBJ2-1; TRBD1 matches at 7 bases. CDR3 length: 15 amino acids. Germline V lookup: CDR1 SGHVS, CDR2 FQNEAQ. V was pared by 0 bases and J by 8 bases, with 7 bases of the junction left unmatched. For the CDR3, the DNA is TGTGCCAGCAGCTTAGCTAGACAGGGAGTGGATGAGCAGTTCTTC. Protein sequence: CASSLARQGVDEQFF.

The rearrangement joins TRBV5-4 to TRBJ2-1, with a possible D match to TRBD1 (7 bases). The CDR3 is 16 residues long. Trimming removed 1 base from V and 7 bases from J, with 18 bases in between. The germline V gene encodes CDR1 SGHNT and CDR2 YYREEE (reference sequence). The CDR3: CASSLRQGGFLNEQFF. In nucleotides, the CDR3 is TGTGCCAGCAGCTTGCGTCAGGGGGGTTTTTTGAATGAGCAGTTCTTC.

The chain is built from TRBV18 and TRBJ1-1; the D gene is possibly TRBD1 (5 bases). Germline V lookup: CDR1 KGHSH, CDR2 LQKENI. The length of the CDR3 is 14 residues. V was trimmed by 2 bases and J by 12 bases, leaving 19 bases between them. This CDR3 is CASSPDGDSYGTFF. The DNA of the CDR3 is TGTGCCAGCTCACCAGATGGGGACTCCTATGGAACTTTCTTT.

CDR3 loop: CASSPGLAGVLGGNEQFF. The CDR3 DNA sequence: TGTGCCAGTAGTCCAGGACTAGCGGGAGTATTAGGTGGGAATGAGCAGTTCTTC. The rearrangement links TRBV19 to TRBJ2-1; 13 bases line up with TRBD2. This CDR3 has 18 residues. The germline V gene encodes CDR1 LNHDA and CDR2 SQIVND (reference sequence). The V and J ends lost 5 bases and 7 bases, in that order; junction bases with no gene match: 14.

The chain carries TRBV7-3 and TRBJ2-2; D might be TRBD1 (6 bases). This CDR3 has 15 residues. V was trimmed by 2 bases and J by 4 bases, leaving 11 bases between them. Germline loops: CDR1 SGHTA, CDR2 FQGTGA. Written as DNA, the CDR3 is TGTGCCAGCAGCTTAGGACAGTCCCTCACCGGGGAGCTGTTTTTT. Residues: CASSLGQSLTGELFF.

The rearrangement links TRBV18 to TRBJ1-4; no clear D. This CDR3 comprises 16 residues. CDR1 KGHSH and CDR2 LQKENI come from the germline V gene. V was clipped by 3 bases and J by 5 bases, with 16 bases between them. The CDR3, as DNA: TGTGCCAGCTCACCCTTGACTAGGCCATTCAATGAAAAACTGTTTTTT. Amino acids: CASSPLTRPFNEKLFF.

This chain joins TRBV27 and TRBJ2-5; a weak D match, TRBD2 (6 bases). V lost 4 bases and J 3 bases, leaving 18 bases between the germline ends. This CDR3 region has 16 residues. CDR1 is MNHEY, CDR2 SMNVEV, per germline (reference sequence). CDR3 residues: CASSSPSSGQKETQYF. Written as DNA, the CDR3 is TGTGCCAGCAGTTCCCCTTCCAGCGGGCAGAAAGAGACCCAGTACTTC.

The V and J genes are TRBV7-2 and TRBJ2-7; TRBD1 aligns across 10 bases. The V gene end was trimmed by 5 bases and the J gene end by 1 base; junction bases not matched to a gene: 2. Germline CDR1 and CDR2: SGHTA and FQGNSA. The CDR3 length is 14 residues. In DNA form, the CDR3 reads TGTGCCAGCAGCCAGGGACAGGGGTCCTACGAGCAGTACTTC. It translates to CASSQGQGSYEQYF.

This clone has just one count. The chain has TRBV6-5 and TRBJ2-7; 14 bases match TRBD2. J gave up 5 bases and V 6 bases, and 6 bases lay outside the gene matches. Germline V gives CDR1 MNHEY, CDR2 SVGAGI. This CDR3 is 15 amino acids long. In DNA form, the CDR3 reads TGTGCCAGCAGGGGAGGGACTAGCGGGAGAAACGAGCAGTACTTC. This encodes CASRGGTSGRNEQYF.

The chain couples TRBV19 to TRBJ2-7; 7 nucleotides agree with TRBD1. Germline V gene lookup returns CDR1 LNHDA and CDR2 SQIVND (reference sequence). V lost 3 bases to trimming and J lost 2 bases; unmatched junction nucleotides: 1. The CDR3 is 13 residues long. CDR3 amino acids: CASSIGTAYEQYF. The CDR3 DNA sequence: TGTGCCAGTAGTATCGGGACAGCCTACGAGCAGTACTTC.

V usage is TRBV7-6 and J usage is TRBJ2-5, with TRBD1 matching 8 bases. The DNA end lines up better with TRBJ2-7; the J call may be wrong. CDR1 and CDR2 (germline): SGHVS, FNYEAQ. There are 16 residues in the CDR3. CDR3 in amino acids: CASSLGSGQGSYEQYF. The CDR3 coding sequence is TGTGCCAGCAGCTTAGGTTCCGGACAGGGCTCCTACGAGCAGTACTTC.

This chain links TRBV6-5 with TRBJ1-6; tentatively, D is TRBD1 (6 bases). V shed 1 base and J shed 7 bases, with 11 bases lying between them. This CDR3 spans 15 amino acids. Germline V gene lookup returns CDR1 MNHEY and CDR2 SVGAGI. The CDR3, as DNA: TGTGCCAGCAGTTACTACAGGGCTGAGAATTCACCCCTCCACTTT. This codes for CASSYYRAENSPLHF.

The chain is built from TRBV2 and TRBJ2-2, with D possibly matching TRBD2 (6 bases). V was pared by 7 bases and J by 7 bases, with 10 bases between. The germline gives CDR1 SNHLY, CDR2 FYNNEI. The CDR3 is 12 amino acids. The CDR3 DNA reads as TGTGCCAGCAAGGGAGGCATCGGGGAGCTGTTTTTT. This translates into CASKGGIGELFF.

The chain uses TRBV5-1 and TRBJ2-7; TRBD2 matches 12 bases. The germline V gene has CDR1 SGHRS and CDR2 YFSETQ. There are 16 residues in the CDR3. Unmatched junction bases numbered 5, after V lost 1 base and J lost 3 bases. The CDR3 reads CASSLLAGGKGYEQYF. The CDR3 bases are TGCGCCAGCAGCTTGCTAGCGGGGGGGAAGGGCTACGAGCAGTACTTC.

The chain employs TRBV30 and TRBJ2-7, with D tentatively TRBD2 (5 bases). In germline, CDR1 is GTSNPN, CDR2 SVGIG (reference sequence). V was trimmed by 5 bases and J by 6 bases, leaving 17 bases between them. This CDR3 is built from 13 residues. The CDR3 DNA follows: TGTGCCTGGCCCGCGAGGGTAGGTCGCGAGCAGTACTTC. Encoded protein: CAWPARVGREQYF. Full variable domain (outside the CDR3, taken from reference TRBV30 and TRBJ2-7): SQTIHQWPATLVQPVGSPLSLECTVEGTSNPNLYWYRQAAGRGLQLLFYSVGIGQISSEVPQNLSASRPQDRQFILSSKKLLLSDSGFYLCAWPARVGREQYFGPGTRLTVT.

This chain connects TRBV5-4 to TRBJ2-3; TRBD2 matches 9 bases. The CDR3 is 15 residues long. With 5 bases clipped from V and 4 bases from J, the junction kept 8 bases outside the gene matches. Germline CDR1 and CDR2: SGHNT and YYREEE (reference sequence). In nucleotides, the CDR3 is TGTGCCAGCAGTTCCTTGGGCGGGGGGGCAGATACGCAGTATTTT. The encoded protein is CASSSLGGGADTQYF.

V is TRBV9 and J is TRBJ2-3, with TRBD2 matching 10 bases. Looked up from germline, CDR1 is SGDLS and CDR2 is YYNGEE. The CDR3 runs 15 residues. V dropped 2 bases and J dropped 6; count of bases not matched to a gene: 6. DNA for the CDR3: TGTGCCAGCAGCGTGGGCCTAGCGGGAGAGGATACGCAGTATTTT. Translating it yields CASSVGLAGEDTQYF. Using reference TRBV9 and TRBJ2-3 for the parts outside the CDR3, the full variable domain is DSGVTQTPKHLITATGQRVTLRCSPRSGDLSVYWYQQSLDQGLQFLIQYYNGEERAKGNILERFSAQQFPDLHSELNLSSLELGDSALYFCASSVGLAGEDTQYFGPGTRLTVL.

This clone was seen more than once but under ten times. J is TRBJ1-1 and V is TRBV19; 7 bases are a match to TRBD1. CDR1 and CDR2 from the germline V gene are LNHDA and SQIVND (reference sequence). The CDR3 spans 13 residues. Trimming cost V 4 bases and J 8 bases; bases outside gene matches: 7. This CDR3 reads CASSNLWDSEAFF. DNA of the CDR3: TGTGCCAGTAGTAATTTGTGGGACAGCGAAGCTTTCTTT. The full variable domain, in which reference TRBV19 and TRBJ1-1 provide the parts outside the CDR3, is DGGITQSPKYLFRKEGQNVTLSCEQNLNHDAMYWYRQDPGQGLRLIYYSQIVNDFQKGDIAEGYSVSREKKESFPLTVTSAQKNPTAFYLCASSNLWDSEAFFGQGTRLTVV.

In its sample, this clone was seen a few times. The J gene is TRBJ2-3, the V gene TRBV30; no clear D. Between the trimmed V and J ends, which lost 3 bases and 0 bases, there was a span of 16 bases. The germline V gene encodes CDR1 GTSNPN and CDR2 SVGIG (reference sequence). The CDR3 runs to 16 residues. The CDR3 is CAWRSKRRLSTDTQYF. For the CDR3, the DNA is TGTGCCTGGAGGTCAAAAAGGCGGTTAAGCACAGATACGCAGTATTTT.

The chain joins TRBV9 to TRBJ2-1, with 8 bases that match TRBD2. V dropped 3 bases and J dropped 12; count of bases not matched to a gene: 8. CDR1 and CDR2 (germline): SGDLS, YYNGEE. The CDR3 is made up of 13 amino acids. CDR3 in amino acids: CASSGDGRGGQFF. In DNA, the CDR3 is TGTGCCAGCAGCGGAGACGGGAGGGGGGGGCAGTTCTTC. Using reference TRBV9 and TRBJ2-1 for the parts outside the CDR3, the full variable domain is DSGVTQTPKHLITATGQRVTLRCSPRSGDLSVYWYQQSLDQGLQFLIQYYNGEERAKGNILERFSAQQFPDLHSELNLSSLELGDSALYFCASSGDGRGGQFFGPGTRLTVL.